This T cell receptor (beta chain) was captured by sequencing in a study of shared clonotypes between healthy human individuals (TCRdb year 2020). The study in broad terms: The cohort included three men and a couple of women between 18 and 49 years of age. Libraries were prepared and TCR repertoires were sequenced by different laboratories using diverse techniques, in order to increase sequencing depth and limit assay-specific biases. The study deeply sequenced blood TCR repertoires of five healthy adults to estimate repertoire size and the extent of clonotype sharing between individuals. Leukapheresis yielded between about 0.94 and 8.9 billion PBMCs per donor. Per donor, three plates each were used for CD4 naive and CD4 memory, two for CD8 naive, and one for CD8 memory.

Overall study results and their limits: About 5% of naive CD4, around 4% of naive CD8, approximately 2% of memory CD4, and 0.4% of memory CD8 clonotypes were shared across several donors. Based on pairwise subsampling, the degree of clonotype sharing among donors was expected to be affected by sequencing depth. Estimated clonotype richness was generally larger for naive than for memory subsets. Sampling was limited to blood, and TCR repertoires in tissue likely differ from TCR repertoires in blood. Because the study included a small number of donors, the genetic and exposure-history diversity represented was limited. Incomplete sequencing was indicated by rarefaction of sorted-subset datasets, despite the large sequencing depth. Higher generation probabilities were observed for clonotypes shared by all four sorted-subset donors than for non-shared clonotypes.

Donors were healthy HIV-negative adults with no recently reported acute infections or vaccinations. All donors were Caucasian adults living in Nashville, Tennessee, USA. CD4+ T cells were enriched by magnetic negative selection, after which naive cells were positively selected on CD45RA and the negative fraction was taken as the memory subset. After blood collection by leukapheresis, PBMCs were isolated using Ficoll-Histopaque density gradient centrifugation and then cryopreserved in the vapor phase of liquid nitrogen. Purity and quantity of every magnetically sorted T cell population were checked by analytical flow cytometry. Genomic DNA was isolated from each sorted fraction and quantified by UV absorbance on a Nanodrop 2000c. The germline V gene encodes CDR1 MDHEN and CDR2 SYDVKM. Clipping removes 5 bases from V and 5 bases from J, with 13 as the unmatched junction base count. The CDR3 covers 17 residues, taking in both the cysteine and the phenylalanine. Only the CDR3 part of the read is kept: 51 bases, read in frame from the first base.

Using the deep immunoSEQ assay, multiplex PCR amplified TCR CDR3 regions from genomic DNA. Genomic DNA extracted from each cell subset was distributed evenly over all wells of several immunoSEQ 96-well plates, and each plate served as one replicate. For sorted subsets, each replicate PCR was loaded with around 220 ng genomic DNA, equivalent to 25,000 to 30,000 T cell genomes. Purified libraries were measured with a Qubit 3.0 fluorometer, size-checked on a Bioanalyzer 2100, and measured again with the KAPA Library Quantification kit. Every immunoSEQ 96-well plate was sequenced on a dedicated single-read 150-cycle Illumina NextSeq 550 flow cell. Per the source publication's procedure: Because only junctional sequences without quality scores were contained in the immunoSEQ output, filtering matching that applied to full-length reads could not be performed. To assign V/J genes and CDR3, sequences were annotated against IMGT germline references using PyIR, a Python wrapper for IgBLAST v1.9. Reads were removed for weak V/J assignments (E-value above 1e-6), missing CDR3, stop codons, out-of-frame junctions, or ambiguous translated residues. V3J clonotypes were defined as sequences sharing the same inferred V gene, J gene, and CDR3 amino acid sequence. To compute the percentage overlap between repertoires, the number of shared unique clonotypes was divided by the size of the smaller repertoire. Three approaches were used to assess repertoire richness: RTK rarefaction, the Chao1 estimator, and Recon v2.1 estimates of unobserved clonotypes. Generation probabilities for all TCRbeta clonotypes obtained by the gDNA method from a handful of donors were computed using OLGA. TCRdb limited this immuneACCESS table to in-frame rearrangements with V and J called. A share of clones is missing; checked studies link under half to unresolved V genes, and the rest is unexplained. V, J and clone size are those of that table, while D and trimming were read from the DNA. This sample has approximately 740,000 clones in its table, and 74% of those were observed once. 1.5% to 2% of the sample goes to the ten largest clones.

Ten or more counts support this clone. Its antigen remains unidentified. Within one base of it there is no much larger clone, and no base qualities were kept. The specimen sequenced was memory CD4+ T cells sorted from blood. The cell subset or site label corresponds to: CD45RA-negative fraction. Recombination linked TRBV28 to TRBJ2-1; 9 bases in the junction line up with TRBD2. The clonotype was recovered from a woman in her thirties in good health. The CDR3 in this case is CASSPVGLAGENNEQFF. The nucleotide sequence reads TGTGCCAGCAGTCCCGTGGGATTAGCGGGAGAGAACAATGAGCAGTTCTTC.